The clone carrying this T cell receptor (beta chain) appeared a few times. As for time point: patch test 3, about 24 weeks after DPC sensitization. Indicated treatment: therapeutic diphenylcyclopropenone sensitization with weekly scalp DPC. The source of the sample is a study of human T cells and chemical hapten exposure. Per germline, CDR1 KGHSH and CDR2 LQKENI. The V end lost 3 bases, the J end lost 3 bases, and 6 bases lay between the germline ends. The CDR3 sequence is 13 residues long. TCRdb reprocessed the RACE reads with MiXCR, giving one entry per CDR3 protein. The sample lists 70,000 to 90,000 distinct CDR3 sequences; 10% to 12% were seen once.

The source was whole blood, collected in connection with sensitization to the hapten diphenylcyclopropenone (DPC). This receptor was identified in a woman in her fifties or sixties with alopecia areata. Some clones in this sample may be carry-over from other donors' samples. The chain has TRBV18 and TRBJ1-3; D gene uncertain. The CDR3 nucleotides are TGTGCCAGCTCACCGGCAGGTGGAAACACCATATATTTT. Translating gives CASSPAGGNTIYF.